The entry below describes one TCR beta chain. As yet, its antigen is unknown. The sample comes from a study of CXCR3-negative and CXCR3-positive naive CD8 T cells. The overall study: For each library, about 1.5 +/- 0.3 million TRB reads were obtained, about 135 million in total. Study results and caveats: Similar TRBV-TRBJ usage characterized naive CXCR3-negative and CXCR3-positive cells; memory cells differed. CXCR3-positive naive cells carried more hydrophobic TRB CDR3s than CXCR3-negative ones. Both naive subsets showed comparably high diversity, and memory CD8+ cells showed much lower diversity.

UMI labels and 5' RACE were used to prepare the TRB cDNA libraries. With the 5' RACE reads reprocessed, TCRdb shows one record per CDR3 protein and no DNA. The sample has approximately 90,000 distinct CDR3 sequences. Per germline, CDR1 SGHVS and CDR2 FQNEAQ. The CDR3 loop spans 14 amino acids. Specimen: naive CXCR3+ CD8+ T cells from blood. This sample's subset: CD45RO-CCR7+CD27+CD95- naive CD8+ T cells expressing CXCR3 (TNR3+). The genes are TRBV7-8 and TRBJ2-1; there is no DNA to check the TCRdb D call of TRBD1. The clonotype was recovered from a human donor in good health. Some clones in this sample may be carry-over from other donors' samples. CDR3 sequence reads: CASSLVGNYNEQFF.